The TCR beta chain under discussion was sequenced for a study of cytomegalovirus exposure and HLA in healthy donors. Study summary: HLA-typed donors were the source of about 85 million unique TCRs, which an early data release held.

General study points: CMV serostatus was the sole immune exposure information available. Some V segments, TRBV6-2 and TRBV6-3 among them, were indistinguishable and were therefore excluded.

Comment on this clone: The antigen is not known.

The germline V gene encodes CDR1 MDHEN and CDR2 SYDVKM. This CDR3 is 13 amino acids long. V was pared by 6 bases and J by 3 bases, with 12 bases between. PCR was performed using 60 Vbeta and 13 Jbeta primers. Using immunoSEQ multiplex PCR, the repertoire was profiled, and TCRdb retains in-frame clones only, with some absent. The sample lists some 130,000 clones, 65% to 90% seen once, with around 10% in the top ten. The chain joins TRBV28 to TRBJ2-7; D ambiguous. The sample comprised PBMCs. The TCR comes from a male donor in good health and CMV-seropositive. As DNA, the CDR3 is TGTGCCAGCAGACCAAGTGGGCTCTACGAGCAGTACTTC. Encoded protein: CASRPSGLYEQYF.